This is a list of T cell receptor beta chains from one sample in a study of CXCR3-negative and CXCR3-positive naive CD8 T cells. TCRdb derives one entry per CDR3 protein from the 5' RACE reads, leaving out DNA. The sample has some 150,000 distinct CDR3 sequences; the top ten hold about 0.3%. The specimen sequenced was naive CXCR3+ CD8+ T cells from blood. These receptors were obtained from a human donor in good health. Some clones in this sample may be carry-over from other donors' samples. Both conserved end residues are part of each CDR3. The order of the fields is V gene, J gene, CDR3 protein.

>TRBV10-3|TRBJ1-6
CAISEGGNSPLHF
>TRBV3-1|TRBJ1-1
CASSYFSRGQNTEAFF
>TRBV7-3|TRBJ2-1
CASSFAPRGGSNEQFF
>TRBV21-1|TRBJ2-1
CASSLAGTPYNEQFF
>TRBV4-3|TRBJ2-7
CASSQEWIAGVYEQYF
>TRBV28|TRBJ2-3
CASSLSSGGSTDTQYF
>TRBV6-5|TRBJ1-1
CASSSIRLEAFF
>TRBV6-5|TRBJ2-1
CASSYGGGPNNEQFF
>TRBV6-5|TRBJ2-3
CASSYSGDWSTDTQYF
>TRBV7-9|TRBJ1-4
CASRDGATNEKLFF
>TRBV28|TRBJ2-7
CASSPPGDRIEQYF
>TRBV7-9|TRBJ1-2
CASSSGWDGYTF
>TRBV6-2/TRBV6-3|TRBJ2-7
CASSTLRGSTYEQYF